This passage covers 14 T cell receptor beta chains from one sample sequenced in a study of shared clonotypes between healthy human individuals. TCRdb keeps only in-frame clones here, not all; method: immunoSEQ multiplex PCR. The profile covers some 500,000 clones, with 90% to 97% appearing a single time and roughly 0.06% taken by the ten largest. The sample comprised naive CD4+ T cells sorted from blood. The subset here: CD45RA+ positively selected. Source of these receptors: a woman in her twenties or thirties in good health.

The chain has TRBV28 and TRBJ1-5; D is possibly TRBD1 (5 bases). The length of the CDR3 is 17 residues. Germline CDR1 MDHEN, CDR2 SYDVKM. V gave up 0 bases and J gave up 2 bases, with 14 bases separating them. The CDR3: CASSLWGRGGGNQPQHF. The CDR3, as DNA: TGTGCCAGCAGTTTATGGGGCCGGGGAGGGGGCAATCAGCCCCAGCATTTT.

The chain has TRBV28 and TRBJ1-4; D unresolved. CDR3 size: 13 residues. Trimming took off 5 bases at V and 10 bases at J, with 14 bases between the two ends. CDR1 is MDHEN, CDR2 SYDVKM, per germline. The CDR3 nucleotides read TGTGCCAGCAGTCCCCACGGGGAGGGAAAACTGTTTTTT. Translated, it gives CASSPHGEGKLFF.

This clone showed up just once. The J gene is TRBJ2-7, the V gene TRBV5-1; 15 positions agree with TRBD2. The CDR3 consists of 20 residues. V lost 0 bases, J lost 4 bases, and 14 bases stayed unmatched. Germline V gene sequence: CDR1 SGHRS, CDR2 YFSETQ. In nucleotides, the CDR3 is TGCGCCAGCAGCTTGGGTCCGGGACTAGCGGGAGGATTCTCCTTTTACGAGCAGTACTTC. Translating gives CASSLGPGLAGGFSFYEQYF.

The genes are TRBV5-1 and TRBJ1-1; 7 bases agree with TRBD1. The CDR3 has 14 amino acids. From germline, CDR1 is SGHRS and CDR2 YFSETQ. The trim removed 4 bases at V and 5 bases at J, leaving 8 bases unmatched. This CDR3 reads CASSKGGEKTEAFF. The DNA for the CDR3 is TGCGCCAGCAGCAAAGGGGGCGAGAAGACTGAAGCTTTCTTT.

V and J are TRBV7-9 and TRBJ1-2, with D uncertain. The ends were cut back, 2 bases at V and 5 bases at J, with 6 bases in the middle. Germline loops: CDR1 SEHNR, CDR2 FQNEAQ (reference sequence). The CDR3 length is 12 residues. The CDR3 here is CASSLIGYGYTF. The CDR3 nucleotides are TGTGCCAGCAGCTTAATAGGGTATGGCTACACCTTC.

The gene calls are TRBV27 and TRBJ1-5; a weak D match, TRBD1 (5 bases). This CDR3 has 13 residues. V was shortened by 6 bases and J by 1 base, with 7 bases between the two germline ends. Per the germline V gene, CDR1 is MNHEY and CDR2 is SMNVEV (reference sequence). CDR3 DNA sequence: TGTGCCAGCAGAAGACAGAGCAATCAGCCCCAGCATTTT. Translation gives CASRRQSNQPQHF.

This chain joins TRBV5-1 and TRBJ2-1, with TRBD2 matching over 13 bases. The CDR3 runs 14 residues. Germline trimming cut 7 bases from V and 5 bases from J; bases unmatched to any gene: 3. Germline V lookup: CDR1 SGHRS, CDR2 YFSETQ. The CDR3, as DNA: TGCGCCAGCGGACTAGCGGGAGACCACAATGAGCAGTTCTTC. As protein: CASGLAGDHNEQFF.

The chain uses TRBV28 and TRBJ2-5; perhaps TRBD2 as D (6 bases). The V gene lost 2 bases and the J gene lost 0 bases, with 7 bases spanning the gap. This CDR3 comprises 14 residues. The germline CDR1 and CDR2 sequences are MDHEN and SYDVKM. The CDR3 DNA follows: TGTGCCAGCAGTTTAGGGGGGAACCAAGAGACCCAGTACTTC. As protein: CASSLGGNQETQYF.

V gene TRBV27 combines with J gene TRBJ1-5, with a possible D match to TRBD1 (5 bases). This CDR3 has 13 residues. Germline V gene sequence: CDR1 MNHEY, CDR2 SMNVEV (reference sequence). Trimming shortened V by 6 bases and J by 5 bases, and 11 bases separated the two germline ends. This chain's CDR3 is CASSRDGDQPQHF. The CDR3 DNA is TGTGCCAGCAGCCGGGACGGAGATCAGCCCCAGCATTTT.

V usage is TRBV5-1 and J usage is TRBJ2-5, with D hard to call. The CDR3 length is 13 residues. V lost 1 base and J lost 1, with 5 bases in between. Germline values: CDR1 SGHRS, CDR2 YFSETQ. The CDR3 DNA reads TGCGCCAGCAGCTTGCACAGCCAAGAGACCCAGTACTTC. This gives the protein CASSLHSQETQYF.

The rearrangement links TRBV28 to TRBJ2-3; D remains ambiguous. CDR3 length: 14 residues. CDR1 is MDHEN, CDR2 SYDVKM, per germline. V shed 2 bases and J shed 0 bases, with 6 bases lying between them. This chain's CDR3 is CASSLGGSTDTQYF. The CDR3 DNA is TGTGCCAGCAGTTTAGGTGGTAGCACAGATACGCAGTATTTT.

The chain is built from TRBV6-6 and TRBJ2-5; maybe TRBD1 (6 bases). The tail of the sequence fits TRBJ2-7 better, so the J call may be wrong. The CDR3 sequence is 13 residues long. CDR1 and CDR2 (germline): MNHNY, SVGAGI (reference sequence). DNA of the CDR3: TGTGCCAGCAGTTACGACAGGATCTACGAGCAGTACTTC. This encodes CASSYDRIYEQYF.

This chain uses TRBV28 with TRBJ1-5, with TRBD1 matching 9 bases. Per the germline V gene, CDR1 is MDHEN and CDR2 is SYDVKM. J lost 6 bases, V lost 2 bases, and 8 bases had no gene match. This CDR3 is 16 amino acids long. The CDR3 coding sequence is TGTGCCAGCAGTTTACAGGCTGGACAGGGGAGTCAGCCCCAGCATTTT. It yields the protein CASSLQAGQGSQPQHF.

V usage is TRBV18 and J usage is TRBJ2-5; TRBD2 aligns across 8 bases. Trimming removed 0 bases from V and 4 bases from J; junction bases left unmatched: 10. Germline loops: CDR1 KGHSH, CDR2 LQKENI. The CDR3 length is 17 residues. The CDR3 nucleotides read TGTGCCAGCTCACCACCCACCGCAGCGGGAGATGGAGAGACCCAGTACTTC. Translation: CASSPPTAAGDGETQYF.